Listed below are T cell receptor beta chains from one sample, sequenced in a study of blood T cell repertoires in COVID-19. Some clones are missing from TCRdb's copy, which holds only in-frame ones; the method was immunoSEQ multiplex PCR. The table records about 37,000 clones, roughly nine tenths of them present only once. The sequencing sample was made of peripheral blood. Source of these receptors: a woman under 40 in a cohort sampled during active COVID-19. The CDR3 runs from the conserved cysteine through the conserved F or W. D genes are given only for firm matches. Some rows have no size entry. The others give once, few or many, or a class for an expanded clone.

TRBV10-2	.	TRBJ2-5	.	TGCGCCACCTTTCAAGAGACCCAGTACTTC	CATFQETQYF
TRBV6-5	.	TRBJ2-2	.	TGTGCCAGCAGTTCCCGGGTCACCGGGGAGCTGTTTTTT	CASSSRVTGELFF
TRBV5-4	TRBD2	TRBJ2-5	once	TGTGCCAGCAGCTTGGGTAGCGGGAGCCCCGAGACCCAGTACTTC	CASSLGSGSPETQYF
TRBV4-1	TRBD1	TRBJ1-4	.	TGCGCCAGCAGCCTACCCGGGACAGGGGGTGAAAAACTGTTTTTT	CASSLPGTGGEKLFF
TRBV5-5	.	TRBJ1-6	.	TGTGCCAGCAGCTCTGTGGCGGGGTGGGGTAATTCACCCCTCCACTTT	CASSSVAGWGNSPLHF
TRBV6-5	TRBD1	TRBJ2-1	few	TGTGCCAGCAGGGGGACAGGATTGGGAAATGAGCAGTTCTTC	CASRGTGLGNEQFF
TRBV19	TRBD1	TRBJ1-1	.	TGTGCCAGTAGTCTCCAGGACAGGAGAGCTGAAGCTTTCTTT	CASSLQDRRAEAFF
TRBV9	.	TRBJ1-6	.	TGTGCCAGCAGCGATCGAGGGGGGGGGTCACCCCTCCACTTT	CASSDRGGGSPLHF
TRBV7-2	.	TRBJ2-3	.	TGTGCCAGCTGGGACTCAGGTTCCACAGATACGCAGTATTTT	CASWDSGSTDTQYF
TRBV5-6	.	TRBJ1-2	.	TGTGCCAGCAGCTTCTTACCGAGGGGGGGTAACTATGGCTACACCTTC	CASSFLPRGGNYGYTF
TRBV2	.	TRBJ1-2	.	TGTGCCAGCAGGGGGGAGGTCAGTGGCTACACCTTC	CASRGEVSGYTF
TRBV24-1	TRBD1	TRBJ2-7	.	TGTGCCACCAGTGATCTCGGGACAGGCAAGCAGTACTTC	CATSDLGTGKQYF
TRBV30	TRBD2	TRBJ2-5	once	TGTGCCTGGAGCGCTCGGCTAGCGGGAGGAAAGACCCAGTACTTC	CAWSARLAGGKTQYF
TRBV11-2	TRBD1	TRBJ2-1	.	TGTGCCAGCAGCTTGCTCAGACAGGGCTACAATGAGCAGTTCTTC	CASSLLRQGYNEQFF
TRBV6-5	TRBD1	TRBJ2-7	.	TGTGCCAGCAGTTATTCCCCCGGGACAGGGGGCGACGAGCAGTACTTC	CASSYSPGTGGDEQYF
TRBV9	TRBD2	TRBJ2-3	.	TGTGCCAGCACCTCCATTCGGGGCGGGAGGGACTCGGATACGCAGTATTTT	CASTSIRGGRDSDTQYF
TRBV11-3	.	TRBJ1-6	.	TGTGCCAGCAGCCCGGGACTTATAAATTCACCCCTCCACTTT	CASSPGLINSPLHF
TRBV18	TRBD1	TRBJ2-7	.	TGTGCCAGCTCACCAAGACAGGGGTATTCCTACGAGCAGTACTTC	CASSPRQGYSYEQYF
TRBV9	TRBD2	TRBJ2-1	.	TGTGCCAGCAGCGGGACTGGGGGACTAGCGGGGCACATATCCTACAATGAGCAGTTCTTC	CASSGTGGLAGHISYNEQFF
TRBV24-1	TRBD1	TRBJ2-5	.	TGTGCCACCAGGAAGGACAGGGAAGAGACCCAGTACTTC	CATRKDREETQYF
TRBV19	.	TRBJ2-7	once	TGTGCCAGTAGTATCAGGGACTCCTACGAGCAGTACTTC	CASSIRDSYEQYF
TRBV6-5	.	TRBJ1-4	.	TGTGCCAGCAAAGGCAGGATCGACGGTGAAAAACTGTTTTTT	CASKGRIDGEKLFF
TRBV4-3	TRBD1	TRBJ2-2	.	TGCGCCAGCAGCACGACAGGGGGCTTCACCGGGGAGCTGTTTTTT	CASSTTGGFTGELFF
TRBV11-3	TRBD1	TRBJ2-2	.	TGTGCCAGCAGCTCAGGACAGGAGAACACCGGGGAGCTGTTTTTT	CASSSGQENTGELFF
TRBV6-2/TRBV6-3	TRBD2	TRBJ2-1	.	TGTGCCAGCAGTTACCCGGTGGGTAGCGGGAGTAATTTGGGGCGGGGTGAGCAGTTCTTC	CASSYPVGSGSNLGRGEQFF
TRBV5-1	.	TRBJ2-7	.	TGCGCCAGCAGCCCCGTTCTGTCCTACGAGCAGTACTTC	CASSPVLSYEQYF
TRBV6-5	.	TRBJ2-6	.	TGTGCCAGCACCACACAAATTTCTGGGGCCAACGTCCTGACTTTC	CASTTQISGANVLTF
TRBV11-2	.	TRBJ1-2	.	TGTGCCAGCAGCTTAGGTGCAGATTTATTTGGCTACACCTTC	CASSLGADLFGYTF
TRBV18	TRBD2	TRBJ2-2	.	TGTGCCAGCTCCACCACCGGACTAGCGGGACGTACCACCGGGGAGCTGTTTTTT	CASSTTGLAGRTTGELFF
TRBV5-1	TRBD2	TRBJ2-1	.	TGCGCCAGCAGCATAGCGGGAAACAATGAGCAGTTCTTC	CASSIAGNNEQFF
TRBV6-2/TRBV6-3	TRBD2	TRBJ2-7	once	TGTGCCAGCAGTCCAGAGCGGGAGGGCCTTAAGGAGCAGTACTTC	CASSPEREGLKEQYF
TRBV20-1	TRBD2	TRBJ2-1	.	TGCAGTGCTAGTTCGGCTAGCGGGGGCTCCTACAATGAGCAGTTCTTC	CSASSASGGSYNEQFF
TRBV28	.	TRBJ1-6	.	TGTGCCAGCAGGACAGGCGGCTCACCCCTCCACTTT	CASRTGGSPLHF
TRBV7-8	.	TRBJ1-1	once	TGTGCCAGCAGCTTAGGGGACAAAATTGAAGCTTTCTTT	CASSLGDKIEAFF
TRBV5-6	TRBD1	TRBJ2-1	once	TGTGCCAGCAGTCCTTTGAGGGGGCGCTACAATGAGCAGTTCTTC	CASSPLRGRYNEQFF
TRBV19	TRBD2	TRBJ2-2	once	TGTGCCAGTAGTATCCCGGGACTAGCGGGAAGGATCGGGGAGCTGTTTTTT	CASSIPGLAGRIGELFF
TRBV6-5	TRBD2	TRBJ2-1	.	TGTGCCAGCAGGCTAAGCGGGAGCGATGAGCAGTTCTTC	CASRLSGSDEQFF
TRBV4-2	.	TRBJ1-2	.	TGTGCCAGCAGCCAAGATCAGGGCAGGGGTGACTATGGCTACACCTTC	CASSQDQGRGDYGYTF
TRBV6-2/TRBV6-3	TRBD1	TRBJ1-1	.	TGTGCCAGCAGTCTAGGACAGGGGGCGCGAGAAGCTTTCTTT	CASSLGQGAREAFF
TRBV5-6	.	TRBJ1-4	.	TGTGCCAGCAGCTCGAGGGCTGCTAATGAAAAACTGTTTTTT	CASSSRAANEKLFF
TRBV15	.	TRBJ2-2	.	TGTGCCACCAGCAGAGATACGGCTCCGGAGCTGTTTTTT	CATSRDTAPELFF
TRBV6-5	TRBD1	TRBJ2-7	.	TGTGCCAGCAGTTGGACAGGGAACCCCTACGAGCAGTACTTC	CASSWTGNPYEQYF
TRBV5-1	.	TRBJ2-3	once	TGCGCCAGCAGCAAACACCGGGACTCCACAGATACGCAGTATTTT	CASSKHRDSTDTQYF
TRBV19	.	TRBJ2-6	few	TGTGCCAGTACAGACACCAGCTCTGGGGCCAACGTCCTGACTTTC	CASTDTSSGANVLTF
TRBV4-1	TRBD1	TRBJ2-2	.	TGCGCCAGCAGCCAAGACGGACAGGGCTCGAACACCGGGGAGCTGTTTTTT	CASSQDGQGSNTGELFF
TRBV10-3	TRBD2	TRBJ2-7	.	TGTGCCATCAGTAGGACTAGCGGGAGCTCCTACGAGCAGTACTTC	CAISRTSGSSYEQYF
TRBV4-3	.	TRBJ2-3	once	TGCGCCAGCAGCCAAGGGGCCGCCGGCGGCACAGATACGCAGTATTTT	CASSQGAAGGTDTQYF
TRBV30	.	TRBJ2-1	.	TGTGCCTGGAGTGGGCTCTCCAATGAGCAGTTCTTC	CAWSGLSNEQFF
TRBV10-1	.	TRBJ1-2	.	TGCGCCAGCAGTGTCGAGAAGAAATACTTATGGTTCGTGGGCTACACCTTC	CASSVEKKYLWFVGYTF
TRBV6-4	TRBD2	TRBJ2-1	.	TGTGCCAGCGGACTAGCGGGAGGTAATGAGCAGTTCTTC	CASGLAGGNEQFF
TRBV5-1	TRBD2	TRBJ2-7	.	TGCGCCAGCAGCTTGGCGACTAGCCGCTCCGAGCAGTACTTC	CASSLATSRSEQYF
TRBV5-1	.	TRBJ2-7	.	TGCGCCAGCAGCTTGGTGAGCGGCCTCTACGAGCAGTACTTC	CASSLVSGLYEQYF
TRBV24-1	TRBD2	TRBJ2-1	.	TGTGCCACCAGTTACGGACTAGCGGGAGGGGGGCAGTTCTTC	CATSYGLAGGGQFF
TRBV19	TRBD2	TRBJ2-1	once	TGTGCCAGTAGTATAAAGACTAGCGGGAGGAATGAGCAGTTCTTC	CASSIKTSGRNEQFF